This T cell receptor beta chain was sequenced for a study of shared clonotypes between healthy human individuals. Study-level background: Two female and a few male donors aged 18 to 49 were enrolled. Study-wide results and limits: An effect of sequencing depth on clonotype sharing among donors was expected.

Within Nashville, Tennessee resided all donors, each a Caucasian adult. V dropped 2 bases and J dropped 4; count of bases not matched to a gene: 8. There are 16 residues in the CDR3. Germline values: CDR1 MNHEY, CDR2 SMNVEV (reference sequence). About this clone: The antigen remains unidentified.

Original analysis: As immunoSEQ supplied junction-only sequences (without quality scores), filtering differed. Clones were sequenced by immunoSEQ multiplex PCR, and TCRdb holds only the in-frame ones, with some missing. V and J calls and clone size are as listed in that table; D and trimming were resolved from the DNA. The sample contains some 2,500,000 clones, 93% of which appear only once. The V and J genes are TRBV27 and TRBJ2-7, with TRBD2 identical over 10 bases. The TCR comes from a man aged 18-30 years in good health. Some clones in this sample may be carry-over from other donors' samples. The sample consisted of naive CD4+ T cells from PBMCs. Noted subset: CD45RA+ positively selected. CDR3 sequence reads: CASSLPPSSGSYEQYF. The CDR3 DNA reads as TGTGCCAGCAGTTTACCCCCCTCTAGCGGGAGTTACGAGCAGTACTTC.